These 27 T cell receptor beta chains were all obtained from the same sample, sequenced in a study of CD8 T cells in ankylosing spondylitis. TCRdb re-called the 5' RACE reads with MiXCR, one entry per CDR3 protein. Among about 160,000 distinct CDR3 sequences listed, under 45% were seen once. The specimen was synovial fluid, either unsorted or a sorted T cell fraction (not recorded which). The receptors stem from a male donor with ankylosing spondylitis.

This clonotype was picked up a small number of times. The V call is TRBV20-1, the J call TRBJ1-1; tentative D call: TRBD1 (5 bases). Germline assignment: CDR1 DFQATT and CDR2 SNEGSKA (reference sequence). Trimming stripped 4 bases from V and 3 bases from J, with 15 bases between. The CDR3 extends over 14 amino acids. The CDR3 DNA reads as TGCAGTGCTAAGTTTTCCGGGGGGGACACTGAAGCTTTCTTT. It yields the protein CSAKFSGGDTEAFF.

This clonotype was picked up many times. The V gene is TRBV7-6, the J gene TRBJ2-1, with D perhaps matching TRBD1 or TRBD2 (5 bases each). The germline V gene encodes CDR1 SGHVS and CDR2 FNYEAQ. CDR3 length: 15 amino acids. V was cut by 2 bases and J by 8 bases, with 16 bases left in between. The CDR3 sequence: CASSLLSWGRYEQFF. CDR3 coding DNA: TGTGCCAGCAGCTTATTGTCGTGGGGACGCTATGAGCAGTTCTTC.

This chain joins TRBV4-1 and TRBJ2-1; D gene ambiguous. This CDR3 contains 16 residues. Germline-derived CDR1 and CDR2 are MGHRA and YSYEKL. Trimming removed 1 base from V and 3 bases from J, with 13 bases in between. The CDR3 DNA follows: TGCGCCAGCAGCCAAGTGGTTTCCCCCGGCTACAATGAGCAGTTCTTC. Protein: CASSQVVSPGYNEQFF.

The CDR3 spells CSARDHQGRNTIYF. The CDR3 region has the DNA TGCAGTGCTAGAGATCATCAGGGAAGAAACACCATATATTTT. The rearrangement links TRBV20-1 to TRBJ1-3; D possibly corresponds to TRBD1 (5 bases). The CDR3 has 14 residues. Trimming cost V 0 bases and J 5 bases, with 11 bases left between them. Germline assignment: CDR1 DFQATT and CDR2 SNEGSKA (reference sequence).

This clonotype came up a few times. J is TRBJ1-1 and V is TRBV10-3, with 7 bases lining up with TRBD1. This CDR3 region has 14 residues. J lost 2 bases, V lost 6 bases, and 6 bases had no gene match. Germline CDR1 reads ENHRY; CDR2 reads SYGVKD. Here the CDR3 DNA reads TGTGCCATCAGACCGACAGGGATTAACACTGAAGCTTTCTTT. Translation: CAIRPTGINTEAFF.

Points on this clonotype: One junction end disagrees with the germline gene, perhaps due to a read error. The chain links TRBV28 to TRBJ2-2; 13 bases agree with TRBD2. Germline CDR1 reads MDHEN; CDR2 reads SYDVKM. This CDR3 has 18 residues. The DNA of the CDR3 is TGTGCCAGCAGTTTATGGGGACTAGCGGGACCGAACACTGGGGAGATGTTTTTT. Its translation: CASSLWGLAGPNTGEMFF. Full variable domain (missing parts from reference TRBV28 and TRBJ2-2): DVKVTQSSRYLVKRTGEKVFLECVQDMDHENMFWYRQDPGLGLRLIYFSYDVKMKEKGDIPEGYSVSREKKERFSLILESASTNQTSMYLCASSLWGLAGPNTGEMFFGEGSRLTVL.

In its sample, this clonotype was seen a few times. The V gene is TRBV27, the J gene TRBJ2-5; 14 nucleotides align to TRBD2. This CDR3 spans 16 amino acids. V was clipped by 6 bases and J by 4 bases; unmatched bases: 7. Germline CDR1 reads MNHEY; CDR2 reads SMNVEV (reference sequence). As DNA, the CDR3 is TGTGCCAGCAGGGCCGGGACTAGCGGGAGATTAGAGACCCAGTACTTC. This gives the protein CASRAGTSGRLETQYF.

The chain uses TRBV28 and TRBJ2-7; D ambiguous. Germline V gene lookup returns CDR1 MDHEN and CDR2 SYDVKM. The CDR3 totals 13 residues. Trimming took 6 bases from V and 2 from J, leaving 11 bases between them. In DNA, the CDR3 is TGTGCCAGCAGATCCCTAGGAGCCTACGAGCAGTACTTC. Encoded protein: CASRSLGAYEQYF.

The rearrangement links TRBV12-3 or TRBV12-4 to TRBJ2-3; D uncertain. The CDR3 totals 17 residues. The V gene lost 5 bases and the J gene lost 2 bases, with 20 bases spanning the gap. This CDR3 is CASSPLLGRSITDTQYF. The DNA for the CDR3 is TGTGCCAGCAGTCCCCTCCTTGGCAGGTCTATCACAGATACGCAGTATTTT.

There are many counts of this clonotype. The chain employs TRBV18 and TRBJ2-1; D may match TRBD1 or TRBD2 (5 bases each). V lost 6 bases and J 7 bases, leaving 19 bases between the germline ends. CDR3 length: 15 residues. CDR1 is KGHSH, CDR2 LQKENI, per germline. The CDR3 nucleotides are TGTGCCAGCTCGGGGGAACAGGAAGGTTGGAATGAGCAGTTCTTC. Protein sequence: CASSGEQEGWNEQFF.

The chain is built from TRBV27 and TRBJ2-7; possible D gene TRBD1, 5 bases. Germline V gene lookup returns CDR1 MNHEY and CDR2 SMNVEV (reference sequence). V dropped 1 base and J dropped 4 bases, with 14 bases sitting between them. The CDR3 contains 15 residues. CDR3 residues: CASSLFFQGLYEQYF. The CDR3 nucleotides are TGTGCCAGCAGTTTATTCTTCCAGGGCCTATACGAGCAGTACTTC.

This clonotype was seen ten or more times. J is TRBJ2-1 and V is TRBV7-9, with 10 bases lining up with TRBD2. Trimming removed 5 bases from V and 4 bases from J; junction bases left unmatched: 5. Germline V gene lookup returns CDR1 SEHNR and CDR2 FQNEAQ (reference sequence). The CDR3 covers 15 residues. CDR3 sequence: CASSQTSGVYNEQFF. CDR3 DNA sequence: TGTGCCAGCAGCCAAACTAGCGGGGTATACAATGAGCAGTTCTTC.

This clonotype is medium-sized. The chain carries TRBV7-8 and TRBJ2-7; tentatively, D is TRBD1 (5 bases). Deletions cut 0 bases from V and 4 bases from J, with 13 bases between. The CDR3 totals 15 residues. Germline V lookup: CDR1 SGHVS, CDR2 FQNEAQ. CDR3 nucleotides: TGTGCCAGCAGCTTAGCCCAGGGCCCAAGTTACGAGCAGTACTTC. The encoded protein is CASSLAQGPSYEQYF. The variable domain in full, with the rest retrieved from reference TRBV7-8 and TRBJ2-7, is GAGVSQSPRYKVAKRGQDVALRCDPISGHVSLFWYQQALGQGPEFLTYFQNEAQLDKSGLPSDRFFAERPEGSVSTLKIQRTQQEDSAVYLCASSLAQGPSYEQYFGPGTRLTVT.

The chain joins TRBV11-2 to TRBJ1-1, with 8 bases that match TRBD1. The CDR3 has 17 residues. With 3 bases clipped from V and 1 base from J, the junction kept 10 bases outside the gene matches. CDR1 is SGHAT and CDR2 is FQNNGV in the germline V gene. The CDR3 DNA reads TGTGCCAGCAGCTTTTTCGGGGCAGGGGGCGAGAACACTGAAGCTTTCTTT. Its translation: CASSFFGAGGENTEAFF.

The chain recombines TRBV20-1 with TRBJ2-3; 7 bases match TRBD1. This CDR3 has 14 amino acids. The germline V gene encodes CDR1 DFQATT and CDR2 SNEGSKA (reference sequence). V dropped 3 bases and J dropped 3; count of bases not matched to a gene: 6. CDR3 in amino acids: CSASPTGKTDTQYF. DNA for the CDR3: TGCAGTGCTAGCCCGACAGGGAAGACAGATACGCAGTATTTT.

This clonotype came up a few times. The chain uses TRBV12-3 or TRBV12-4 and TRBJ2-7; D might be TRBD2 (5 bases). Deletions cut 6 bases from V and 0 bases from J, with 12 bases between. CDR3 length: 14 residues. CDR3 residues: CASSPQRSSYEQYF. The CDR3, as DNA: TGTGCCAGCAGCCCCCAGCGGAGCTCCTACGAGCAGTACTTC.

The chain joins TRBV2 to TRBJ2-2; D is perhaps TRBD1 (7 bases). Between the trimmed V and J ends, which lost 3 bases and 2 bases, there was a span of 22 bases. The CDR3 is 19 amino acids. Per the germline V gene, CDR1 is SNHLY and CDR2 is FYNNEI. The CDR3, as DNA: TGTGCCAGCAGTGACCCGACAGGGATGACGGGAGAAAACACCGGGGAGCTGTTTTTT. Protein: CASSDPTGMTGENTGELFF.

This clonotype was seen only once. The J gene is TRBJ1-1, the V gene TRBV12-3 or TRBV12-4; D is uncertain. The CDR3 has 13 amino acids. V lost 6 bases and J lost 3, with 11 bases in between. CDR3 region: CASSFVIHTEAFF. The CDR3 DNA follows: TGTGCCAGCAGCTTCGTGATTCACACTGAAGCTTTCTTT.

This clonotype was seen more than once but under ten times. The chain recombines TRBV28 with TRBJ1-5, with D unclear. This CDR3 has 16 amino acids. From germline, CDR1 is MDHEN and CDR2 SYDVKM. V was trimmed by 2 bases and J by 0 bases, leaving 11 bases between them. CDR3 bases: TGTGCCAGCAGTTTAAGGGCCAGAAATAGCAATCAGCCCCAGCATTTT. It yields the protein CASSLRARNSNQPQHF.

The gene calls are TRBV12-3 or TRBV12-4 and TRBJ2-7; 9 bases map to TRBD2. Trimming at V came to 4 bases and at J to 2 bases, leaving 6 bases not matched to a gene. CDR3 size: 15 residues. The CDR3 DNA sequence: TGTGCCAGCAGTTCGCTAGCGGGAAACACCTACGAGCAGTACTTC. Its protein is CASSSLAGNTYEQYF.

This clonotype was counted a few times. The chain has TRBV7-9 and TRBJ2-1; perhaps TRBD1 as D (6 bases). The ends were cut back, 7 bases at V and 9 bases at J, with 16 bases in the middle. Germline assignment: CDR1 SEHNR and CDR2 FQNEAQ (reference sequence). This CDR3 is 13 amino acids long. CDR3: CASTRGGSGEQFF. CDR3 bases: TGTGCCAGCACCAGGGGCGGATCGGGTGAGCAGTTCTTC. Variable domain in full (rest from reference TRBV7-9 and TRBJ2-1): DTGVSQNPRHKITKRGQNVTFRCDPISEHNRLYWYRQTLGQGPEFLTYFQNEAQLEKSRLLSDRFSAERPKGSFSTLEIQRTEQGDSAMYLCASTRGGSGEQFFGPGTRLTVL.

This clonotype occurred a few times. This chain uses TRBV7-9 with TRBJ2-3; D perhaps matches TRBD2 (5 bases). Trimming removed 3 bases at V and 2 bases at J, with 18 bases between. The CDR3 covers 17 residues. Germline V CDR1 and CDR2: SEHNR, FQNEAQ (reference sequence). CDR3 DNA sequence: TGTGCCAGCAGCTTGGGCGTGGACGGGGAAAACACAGATACGCAGTATTTT. As protein: CASSLGVDGENTDTQYF.

In this sample, this clonotype turned up a few times. The chain couples TRBV5-1 to TRBJ1-1, with D possibly being TRBD1 (5 bases). V was cut by 0 bases and J by 7 bases, with 7 bases left in between. Per the germline V gene, CDR1 is SGHRS and CDR2 is YFSETQ. CDR3 length: 12 amino acids. In DNA form, the CDR3 reads TGCGCCAGCAGCTTGGACAGGAGTGAAGCTTTCTTT. Residues: CASSLDRSEAFF.

This clonotype occurred once. This sequence joins TRBV6-6 and TRBJ1-1; the D is unclear. The CDR3 consists of 11 residues. V was trimmed by 5 bases and J by 5 bases, leaving 6 bases between them. The germline CDR1 and CDR2 sequences are MNHNY and SVGAGI (reference sequence). This chain's CDR3 is CASSMGTEAFF. Here the CDR3 DNA reads TGTGCCAGCAGTATGGGGACTGAAGCTTTCTTT.

This clonotype was detected only a few times. The chain carries TRBV12-3 or TRBV12-4 and TRBJ2-1; weak D call: TRBD2 (5 bases). CDR3 size: 15 residues. V was cut by 0 bases and J by 0 bases, with 6 bases left in between. The CDR3 protein is CASSLAGSSYNEQFF. For the CDR3, the DNA is TGTGCCAGCAGTTTAGCAGGGAGCTCCTACAATGAGCAGTTCTTC.

The chain couples TRBV7-2 to TRBJ2-3; D is ambiguous. Trimming stripped 4 bases from V and 5 bases from J, with 16 bases between. CDR1 SGHTA and CDR2 FQGNSA come from the germline V gene. The CDR3 loop spans 15 amino acids. CDR3 nucleotides: TGTGCCAGCAGCTCTCAAAGGCTGAGGATAGATACGCAGTATTTT. It is translated as CASSSQRLRIDTQYF.

This clonotype has only a few counts. The V and J genes are TRBV10-2 and TRBJ2-5; the D gene could be TRBD1 or TRBD2 (6 bases each). Germline lookup yields CDR1 WSHSY and CDR2 SAAADI. V was cut by 4 bases and J by 3 bases, with 15 bases left in between. This CDR3 contains 15 residues. The CDR3 nucleotides read TGCGCCAGCAGTGGGCTAGGGAGGACAGAAGAGACCCAGTACTTC. Translation gives CASSGLGRTEETQYF.